Following are 24 T cell receptor beta chains from one sample sequenced in a study of cytomegalovirus exposure and HLA in healthy donors. Method: immunoSEQ multiplex PCR; TCRdb's copy keeps in-frame clones and lacks some. In the table there are 130,000 or so clones, approximately 87% of which are singletons. The sample comprised PBMCs. The receptor set was obtained from a woman aged 25 to 39 in good health and CMV-seronegative.

The gene calls are TRBV30 and TRBJ1-1; 11 nucleotides align to TRBD1. V gave up 1 base and J gave up 4 bases; unmatched junction bases: 8. The CDR3 is 16 amino acids. Germline V CDR1 and CDR2: GTSNPN, SVGIG (reference sequence). The CDR3 nucleotides are TGTGCCTGGAGTGCAACCGGGACAGGGGGTTTCACTGAAGCTTTCTTT. Amino acids: CAWSATGTGGFTEAFF.

The chain employs TRBV30 and TRBJ1-3, with TRBD1 matching over 9 bases. V gave up 2 bases and J gave up 5 bases; unmatched junction bases: 4. The germline V gene has CDR1 GTSNPN and CDR2 SVGIG (reference sequence). The CDR3 totals 14 residues. The CDR3 protein is CAWSRTGVRNTIYF. The CDR3 DNA follows: TGTGCCTGGAGTCGGACAGGGGTTAGAAACACCATATATTTT.

The chain employs TRBV5-6 and TRBJ1-1; unclear D gene. The CDR3 runs 12 residues. Germline V CDR1 and CDR2: SGHDT, YYEEEE. Trimming took off 4 bases at V and 6 bases at J, with 10 bases between the two ends. CDR3 residues: CASSIQRAEAFF. The CDR3 nucleotides are TGTGCCAGCAGCATTCAGCGGGCTGAAGCTTTCTTT. The variable domain in full, completed from reference TRBV5-6 and TRBJ1-1, reads DAGVTQSPTHLIKTRGQQVTLRCSPKSGHDTVSWYQQALGQGPQFIFQYYEEEERQRGNFPDRFSGHQFPNYSSELNVNALLLGDSALYLCASSIQRAEAFFGQGTRLTVV.

This clone is a singleton in its sample. The genes are TRBV5-4 and TRBJ2-5; TRBD2 might be the D (6 bases). The CDR3 extends over 14 amino acids. The V and J ends lost 4 bases and 7 bases respectively, with 17 bases between them. In germline, CDR1 is SGHNT, CDR2 YYREEE (reference sequence). The CDR3, as DNA: TGTGCCAGCAGCCCCCGGGGGAGGTTGGCGACCCAGTACTTC. This sequence encodes CASSPRGRLATQYF.

The chain has TRBV19 and TRBJ2-7, with TRBD1 identical over 10 bases. The CDR3 sequence is 14 residues long. Germline V CDR1 and CDR2: LNHDA, SQIVND (reference sequence). With 5 bases clipped from V and 0 bases from J, the junction kept 1 base outside the gene matches. The CDR3 protein is CASSWTGGSYEQYF. The CDR3 nucleotides read TGTGCCAGTAGTTGGACAGGGGGCTCCTACGAGCAGTACTTC.

This clone was observed a single time. The chain combines TRBV6-5 with TRBJ2-7; 8 nucleotides line up with TRBD1. CDR1 and CDR2 from the germline V gene are MNHEY and SVGAGI. With V trimmed by 7 bases and J by 0 bases, 5 bases remained unmatched. This CDR3 is built from 14 residues. The CDR3 region is CASTVDRASYEQYF. The CDR3 region has the DNA TGTGCCAGCACGGTGGACAGGGCCTCCTACGAGCAGTACTTC.

The chain uses TRBV5-4 and TRBJ2-3; 7 positions match TRBD2. With 7 bases clipped from V and 2 bases from J, the junction kept 7 bases outside the gene matches. CDR3 length equals 14 residues. Per the germline V gene, CDR1 is SGHNT and CDR2 is YYREEE (reference sequence). The CDR3 is CASSFGGITDTQYF. CDR3 sequence (DNA): TGTGCCAGCTCGTTCGGGGGGATCACAGATACGCAGTATTTT. The full variable domain, completed using reference TRBV5-4 and TRBJ2-3, is ETGVTQSPTHLIKTRGQQVTLRCSSQSGHNTVSWYQQALGQGPQFIFQYYREEENGRGNFPPRFSGLQFPNYSSELNVNALELDDSALYLCASSFGGITDTQYFGPGTRLTVL.

V and J are TRBV6-5 and TRBJ2-3, with D perhaps TRBD1 (6 bases). CDR3 size: 15 residues. Looked up from germline, CDR1 is MNHEY and CDR2 is SVGAGI. The V end lost 3 bases, the J end lost 5 bases, and 15 bases lay between the germline ends. CDR3 DNA: TGTGCCAGCAGTTATTCAGGGGCCTCGGAAGATACGCAGTATTTT. Amino acid sequence: CASSYSGASEDTQYF.

The chain combines TRBV30 with TRBJ1-1; maybe TRBD1 (5 bases). The CDR3 covers 12 residues. V was clipped by 4 bases and J by 5 bases, with 11 bases between them. The V gene's germline CDR1 is GTSNPN and CDR2 SVGIG (reference sequence). The CDR3 bases are TGTGCCTGGACCCCCGGGGGGACTGAAGCTTTCTTT. This translates into CAWTPGGTEAFF. Together with reference TRBV30 and TRBJ1-1, the CDR3 gives the full variable domain: SQTIHQWPATLVQPVGSPLSLECTVEGTSNPNLYWYRQAAGRGLQLLFYSVGIGQISSEVPQNLSASRPQDRQFILSSKKLLLSDSGFYLCAWTPGGTEAFFGQGTRLTVV.

The V and J genes are TRBV11-2 and TRBJ1-2; 8 bases are shared with TRBD1. CDR1 SGHAT and CDR2 FQNNGV come from the germline V gene. Unmatched junction bases numbered 1, after V lost 3 bases and J lost 4 bases. The CDR3 length is 13 residues. The CDR3 bases are TGTGCCAGCAGCTTCGGACAGGGCTATGGCTACACCTTC. It codes for CASSFGQGYGYTF.

The chain employs TRBV11-3 and TRBJ1-1, with D perhaps matching TRBD1 (5 bases). This CDR3 is built from 14 residues. V lost 5 bases, J lost 0 bases, and 10 bases lay in between. Germline CDR1 and CDR2: SGHNT and YENEEA. In DNA, the CDR3 is TGTGCCAGCAGCCGTCCAGGGATGAACACTGAAGCTTTCTTT. Its translation: CASSRPGMNTEAFF.

This clone has just a few counts. The rearrangement joins TRBV7-8 to TRBJ2-2; maybe TRBD2 (6 bases). V was trimmed by 1 base and J by 7 bases, leaving 7 bases between them. The germline V gene has CDR1 SGHVS and CDR2 FQNEAQ. The CDR3 runs 13 residues. In DNA form, the CDR3 reads TGTGCCAGCAGCTTAGGGGGGGACGGGGAGCTGTTTTTT. It is translated as CASSLGGDGELFF.

The chain is built from TRBV6-1 and TRBJ1-2; 8 bases fit TRBD1. The CDR3 is made up of 14 amino acids. The germline gives CDR1 MNHNS, CDR2 SASEGT. Losses at the gene ends were 7 bases for V and 2 bases for J; bases not matched to a gene: 6. The CDR3 DNA is TGTGCCAGCAAACTGAGACAGGGGAACTATGGCTACACCTTC. Its protein product is CASKLRQGNYGYTF.

This clone has more than one count but fewer than ten. This chain links TRBV10-3 with TRBJ1-2; TRBD1 matches 9 bases. The length of the CDR3 is 12 residues. The V gene end was trimmed by 6 bases and the J gene end by 5 bases; junction bases not matched to a gene: 1. Germline assignment: CDR1 ENHRY and CDR2 SYGVKD. CDR3 amino acids: CAIRGQGYGYTF. The CDR3 DNA follows: TGTGCCATCAGGGGACAGGGATATGGCTACACCTTC.

The J gene is TRBJ2-3, the V gene TRBV30; 9 positions match TRBD2. CDR3 length: 13 residues. V shed 8 bases and J 0 bases; nucleotides not matched to a gene: 3. Looked up from germline, CDR1 is GTSNPN and CDR2 is SVGIG (reference sequence). The CDR3 coding sequence is TGTGCCGGTAGCGGGAGAAGCACAGATACGCAGTATTTT. As protein: CAGSGRSTDTQYF.

V gene TRBV7-9 combines with J gene TRBJ1-3; D ambiguous. Germline CDR1 is SEHNR and CDR2 is FQNEAQ (reference sequence). The CDR3 is 14 residues long. The V gene lost 4 bases and the J gene lost 0 bases, with 7 bases spanning the gap. CDR3 in amino acids: CASSWGDSGNTIYF. The CDR3 DNA reads as TGTGCCAGCAGCTGGGGAGACTCTGGAAACACCATATATTTT. The full variable domain, rest sourced from reference TRBV7-9 and TRBJ1-3, is DTGVSQNPRHKITKRGQNVTFRCDPISEHNRLYWYRQTLGQGPEFLTYFQNEAQLEKSRLLSDRFSAERPKGSFSTLEIQRTEQGDSAMYLCASSWGDSGNTIYFGEGSWLTVV.

The chain links TRBV7-2 to TRBJ2-3, with D possibly being TRBD1 (5 bases). The CDR3 consists of 12 residues. Germline V lookup: CDR1 SGHTA, CDR2 FQGNSA. Trimming took 5 bases from V and 4 from J, leaving 7 bases between them. CDR3: CASSMGPDTQYF. The DNA of the CDR3 is TGTGCCAGCAGCATGGGGCCAGATACGCAGTATTTT.

The chain combines TRBV4-3 with TRBJ2-7; TRBD2 agrees at 13 bases. The V and J ends lost 1 base and 3 bases, in that order; junction bases with no gene match: 3. Germline CDR1 is LGHNA and CDR2 is YSLEER. The CDR3 loop spans 16 amino acids. This CDR3 reads CASSQGLAGGNYEQYF. The CDR3 DNA sequence: TGCGCCAGCAGCCAAGGACTAGCGGGGGGTAACTACGAGCAGTACTTC.

The gene calls are TRBV5-1 and TRBJ2-7; D not resolved. The CDR3 is made up of 10 amino acids. V gave up 3 bases and J gave up 5 bases, with 3 bases separating them. Germline CDR1 reads SGHRS; CDR2 reads YFSETQ. The chain's CDR3 is CASSSNEQYF. CDR3 bases: TGCGCCAGCAGCTCAAACGAGCAGTACTTC.

This chain joins TRBV5-6 and TRBJ1-3, with TRBD1 identical over 12 bases. The length of the CDR3 is 16 residues. The germline gives CDR1 SGHDT, CDR2 YYEEEE. V gave up 0 bases and J gave up 2 bases; unmatched junction bases: 0. As DNA, the CDR3 is TGTGCCAGCAGCTTGGGGGACAGGGGGCCTGGAAACACCATATATTTT. This encodes CASSLGDRGPGNTIYF. Together with reference TRBV5-6 and TRBJ1-3, the CDR3 gives the full variable domain: DAGVTQSPTHLIKTRGQQVTLRCSPKSGHDTVSWYQQALGQGPQFIFQYYEEEERQRGNFPDRFSGHQFPNYSSELNVNALLLGDSALYLCASSLGDRGPGNTIYFGEGSWLTVV.

The CDR3 loop reads CASSTRTGTYEQYF. The CDR3 coding sequence is TGTGCCAGCAGCACCCGTACAGGGACCTACGAGCAGTACTTC. The V gene is TRBV7-2, the J gene TRBJ2-7, with a weak D call TRBD1 (6 bases). In germline, CDR1 is SGHTA, CDR2 FQGNSA. CDR3 size: 14 residues. V lost 5 bases and J 2 bases, leaving 13 bases between the germline ends. Based on the CDR3 plus reference TRBV7-2 and TRBJ2-7, the full variable domain is GAGVSQSPSNKVTEKGKDVELRCDPISGHTALYWYRQSLGQGLEFLIYFQGNSAPDKSGLPSDRFSAERTGGSVSTLTIQRTQQEDSAVYLCASSTRTGTYEQYFGPGTRLTVT.

The V and J genes are TRBV5-1 and TRBJ2-7; TRBD2 is a possible D gene (6 bases). This CDR3 contains 15 residues. Looked up from germline, CDR1 is SGHRS and CDR2 is YFSETQ. V shed 0 bases and J shed 0 bases, with 10 bases lying between them. CDR3 loop: CASSLADGSSYEQYF. The CDR3 DNA follows: TGCGCCAGCAGCTTGGCCGACGGGAGCTCCTACGAGCAGTACTTC. Full variable domain (outside the CDR3, taken from reference TRBV5-1 and TRBJ2-7): KAGVTQTPRYLIKTRGQQVTLSCSPISGHRSVSWYQQTPGQGLQFLFEYFSETQRNKGNFPGRFSGRQFSNSRSEMNVSTLELGDSALYLCASSLADGSSYEQYFGPGTRLTVT.

The chain employs TRBV30 and TRBJ2-1; TRBD2 matches 8 bases. Germline V gene data show CDR1 as GTSNPN and CDR2 as SVGIG (reference sequence). Losses at the gene ends were 0 bases for V and 9 bases for J; bases not matched to a gene: 7. The CDR3 has 14 amino acids. CDR3 DNA: TGTGCCTGGAGTGTACCGGGGGGGCTTGGTGAGCAGTTCTTC. Translation: CAWSVPGGLGEQFF.

This clone was found a few times. V and J are TRBV11-3 and TRBJ2-7; TRBD2 is a possible D gene (6 bases). V lost 1 base and J lost 0, with 10 bases in between. The germline V gene has CDR1 SGHNT and CDR2 YENEEA. The CDR3 is 15 residues long. CDR3 amino acids: CASSLVRDSSYEQYF. The DNA of the CDR3 is TGTGCCAGCAGCTTAGTCCGGGACTCCTCCTACGAGCAGTACTTC.